The T cell receptor beta chain described here comes from a study of blood T cells in healthy people across ages. Study-wide results and caveats: Unsorted PBMCs ruled out conclusive naive versus antigen-experienced comparison.

Germline loops: CDR1 SGHTA, CDR2 FQGNSA. V shed 3 bases and J shed 5 bases, with 10 bases lying between them. The length of the CDR3 is 13 residues. Note on this clonotype: What it binds is not known.

Alongside a J-beta primer mix, a sample-barcoded 5' primer served in a second PCR lasting about 7 to 12 cycles. Each of the samples gave a minimum of 2.5 million paired-end reads that contained CDR3. One entry per CDR3 protein, called by TCRdb with MiXCR from the 5' RACE reads. This table has some 1.5 million distinct CDR3 sequences, approximately 28% appearing once. V is TRBV7-2 and J is TRBJ1-1; D not certain. Sequencing used blood. The source of this sequence is a woman between 25 and 40 years old in good health. In DNA, the CDR3 is TGTGCCAGCAGCTTTCGGGTACGAACTGAAGCTTTCTTT. Amino acids: CASSFRVRTEAFF. Using reference TRBV7-2 and TRBJ1-1 for the parts outside the CDR3, the full variable domain is GAGVSQSPSNKVTEKGKDVELRCDPISGHTALYWYRQSLGQGLEFLIYFQGNSAPDKSGLPSDRFSAERTGGSVSTLTIQRTQQEDSAVYLCASSFRVRTEAFFGQGTRLTVV.